This TCR beta chain was profiled in a study of blood T cell repertoires in COVID-19. About the study: Nucleic acid was either cDNA or gDNA, and it came from T cells, B-cell-depleted T cells, or PBMCs.

The CDR3 consists of 16 residues. The V and J ends lost 5 bases and 0 bases, in that order; junction bases with no gene match: 6. From germline, CDR1 is SGHTA and CDR2 FQGNSA. The table came from immunoSEQ multiplex PCR; TCRdb's copy has only in-frame clones and leaves some out. The sample gives 200,000 to 250,000 clones, approximately 80% of which show up once; roughly 7% is in the top ten. This rearrangement joins TRBV7-2 to TRBJ1-5; TRBD1 aligns across 8 bases. The sequencing sample was made of peripheral blood. The sequence came from a woman aged 45-65 years with acute or convalescent COVID-19. CDR3 coding DNA: TGTGCCAGCAGCCCCGGACAGGGCTATAGCAATCAGCCCCAGCATTTT. Translation: CASSPGQGYSNQPQHF.